These 24 T cell receptor beta chains share one sample of origin, sequenced in a study of T cell repertoires in cytomegalovirus infection (dated by TCRdb to between 2018 and 2020). Data came from an Illumina HiSeq 1500. In-frame beta chains were kept once TCRdb had trimmed the public reads at Q25 with fastp and called clones with MiXCR. Each record represents a unique CDR3 protein, reported with the most common genes and DNA among its rows. Here the sample has 300,000 to 450,000 distinct CDR3 sequences; less than 20% occur a single time. About 10% of the sample rests with the top ten. The material sequenced was PBMCs. Receptors originate from a human donor in good health (CMV status not recorded). Some clones in this sample may be carry-over from other donors' samples.

This clonotype was seen repeatedly, ten times or more. V gene TRBV19 combines with J gene TRBJ1-1; D is possibly TRBD1 (5 bases). Per germline, CDR1 LNHDA and CDR2 SQIVND (reference sequence). CDR3 size: 14 residues. The V end was cut by 3 bases, the J end by 0 bases, with 8 bases between. The CDR3 reads CASSMGVLNTEAFF. In DNA form, the CDR3 reads TGTGCCAGTAGTATGGGGGTATTGAACACTGAAGCTTTCTTT.

In this sample, this clonotype turned up a few times. A much larger clone lies a single base off, so this may be a read error. The CDR3 DNA is TGTGCCAGCAGCTTAGTCGGGGAGACTGAAGCTTTCTTT. The encoded protein is CASSLVGETEAFF. This chain links TRBV11-3 with TRBJ1-1; D ambiguous. CDR3 size: 13 residues. CDR1 and CDR2 (germline): SGHNT, YENEEA. V dropped 1 base and J dropped 5 bases, with 8 bases sitting between them.

This clonotype was detected ten times or more. V is TRBV28 and J is TRBJ1-5; D unresolved. This CDR3 is built from 15 residues. Germline V gene sequence: CDR1 MDHEN, CDR2 SYDVKM. The V end lost 6 bases, the J end lost 8 bases, and 20 bases lay between the germline ends. CDR3 DNA sequence: TGTGCCAGCAGACACCTCGGACCCCGAATCGAGCCCCAGCATTTT. Protein product: CASRHLGPRIEPQHF.

This clonotype was seen more than once but under ten times. V and J are TRBV7-9 and TRBJ1-1; no clear D. Trimming removed 5 bases from V and 4 bases from J, with 8 bases in between. The CDR3 runs 12 residues. Germline lookup yields CDR1 SEHNR and CDR2 FQNEAQ (reference sequence). CDR3 residues: CASSPFTTEAFF. The CDR3 nucleotides are TGTGCCAGCAGCCCCTTCACCACTGAAGCTTTCTTT.

With respect to this clonotype: The CDR3 does not close with the conserved phenylalanine or tryptophan, likely indicating a read error. The chain recombines TRBV12-3 or TRBV12-4 with TRBJ2-1, with TRBD2 identical over 7 bases. This CDR3 is built from 15 residues. V shed 7 bases, J shed 2 bases, and the junction held 8 bases outside the gene matches. The CDR3 region is CASKRGRGPYNEQFL. CDR3 nucleotides: TGTGCCAGCAAACGTGGGAGGGGCCCCTACAATGAGCAGTTCCTC.

This clonotype was seen a few times. This chain joins TRBV2 and TRBJ1-5, with no clear D. The CDR3 spans 14 residues. V shed 2 bases and J shed 1 base, with 6 bases lying between them. Germline lookup yields CDR1 SNHLY and CDR2 FYNNEI. The CDR3 sequence: CASSEIRSNQPQHF. The CDR3 region has the DNA TGTGCCAGCAGTGAAATTCGGAGCAATCAGCCCCAGCATTTT.

This clonotype was detected a few times. V and J are TRBV6-8 and TRBJ1-5, with D unclear. Germline CDR1 reads MNHGY; CDR2 reads SAAAGT. The CDR3 runs to 13 residues. Between the trimmed V and J ends, which lost 2 bases and 4 bases, there was a span of 6 bases. The CDR3, as DNA: TGTGCCAGCAGTTACACCTATAATCAGCCCCAGCATTTT. Protein product: CASSYTYNQPQHF.

V is TRBV24-1 and J is TRBJ2-1, with D maybe TRBD2 (6 bases). Between the trimmed V and J ends, which lost 8 bases and 4 bases, there was a span of 14 bases. Germline CDR1 KGHDR, CDR2 SFDVKD. The CDR3 is made up of 14 amino acids. This CDR3 is CATNPGTPYNEQFF. The CDR3, as DNA: TGTGCCACCAATCCTGGGACTCCGTACAATGAGCAGTTCTTC.

The chain employs TRBV20-1 and TRBJ1-1, with D perhaps TRBD1 (6 bases). The CDR3 has 12 residues. Germline-derived CDR1 and CDR2 are DFQATT and SNEGSKA (reference sequence). Trimming removed 1 base from V and 7 bases from J, with 10 bases in between. In DNA, the CDR3 is TGCAGTGCTAGAGGGGACACCGATGAAGCTTTCTTT. Amino acids: CSARGDTDEAFF.

This clonotype was detected many times. J is TRBJ2-7 and V is TRBV12-3 or TRBV12-4, with a possible D match to TRBD1 (5 bases). Trimming took off 5 bases at V and 2 bases at J, with 16 bases between the two ends. The CDR3 runs to 15 residues. The CDR3 is CASSPNNGATYEQYF. CDR3 bases: TGTGCCAGCAGTCCGAATAATGGGGCTACCTACGAGCAGTACTTC.

Only a few counts were recorded for this clonotype. The rearrangement joins TRBV6-6 to TRBJ2-4, with TRBD2 matching 15 bases. Germline V gene data show CDR1 as MNHNY and CDR2 as SVGAGI (reference sequence). V trimming: 6 bases; J trimming: 3 bases; junction bases outside the gene matches: 15. CDR3 length: 20 amino acids. CDR3 region: CASSLTQGLAGGGGKNIQYF. In DNA, the CDR3 is TGTGCCAGCAGCCTCACACAGGGACTAGCGGGAGGAGGAGGCAAAAACATTCAGTACTTC.

The chain employs TRBV24-1 and TRBJ2-1; 10 nucleotides align to TRBD1. The CDR3 loop spans 16 amino acids. CDR1 is KGHDR and CDR2 is SFDVKD in the germline V gene. Trimming at V came to 5 bases and at J to 6 bases, leaving 9 bases not matched to a gene. The CDR3 here is CATSGATGGSRNEQFF. The CDR3 DNA sequence: TGTGCCACCAGTGGGGCGACAGGGGGCAGCCGCAATGAGCAGTTCTTC.

The chain has TRBV12-3 or TRBV12-4 and TRBJ2-3; TRBD1 matches 9 bases. The V gene end was trimmed by 5 bases and the J gene end by 3 bases; junction bases not matched to a gene: 6. This CDR3 has 15 amino acids. This chain's CDR3 is CASSPGDRETDTQYF. The CDR3 region has the DNA TGTGCCAGCAGTCCGGGGGACAGGGAAACAGATACGCAGTATTTT.

The J gene is TRBJ1-5, the V gene TRBV19; 8 bases line up with TRBD1. With 5 bases clipped from V and 5 bases from J, the junction kept 5 bases outside the gene matches. Germline V CDR1 and CDR2: LNHDA, SQIVND (reference sequence). The length of the CDR3 is 14 residues. CDR3 loop: CASSLRQGYQPQHF. The CDR3 DNA reads TGTGCCAGTAGTCTCCGACAGGGGTATCAGCCCCAGCATTTT.

This clonotype was detected many times. The chain couples TRBV7-6 to TRBJ1-3; 8 positions match TRBD1. The germline gives CDR1 SGHVS, CDR2 FNYEAQ. J gave up 0 bases and V 1 base, and 8 bases lay outside the gene matches. The CDR3 spans 18 residues. For the CDR3, the DNA is TGTGCCAGCAGCTTAGGACACAGGGGGGCCTACTCTGGAAACACCATATATTTT. It yields the protein CASSLGHRGAYSGNTIYF.

This clonotype was detected a few times. This chain joins TRBV4-3 and TRBJ1-1; D not resolved. This CDR3 spans 15 amino acids. The ends were cut back, 1 base at V and 3 bases at J, with 12 bases in the middle. Germline V lookup: CDR1 LGHNA, CDR2 YSLEER. Here the CDR3 reads CASSQGGEGYTEAFF. The CDR3 region has the DNA TGCGCCAGCAGCCAAGGAGGAGAGGGTTACACTGAAGCTTTCTTT.

This clonotype was counted many times. The chain couples TRBV7-8 to TRBJ2-7; 10 bases are shared with TRBD2. The germline gives CDR1 SGHVS, CDR2 FQNEAQ. With 1 base clipped from V and 2 bases from J, the junction kept 2 bases outside the gene matches. This CDR3 has 15 residues. Here the CDR3 reads CASSLVAGGTYEQYF. CDR3 coding DNA: TGTGCCAGCAGCTTAGTAGCGGGGGGAACCTACGAGCAGTACTTC.

In its sample, this clonotype was seen a few times. The V call is TRBV3-1, the J call TRBJ1-4, with 9 bases fitting TRBD1. The CDR3 length is 16 residues. The germline V gene encodes CDR1 LGHDT and CDR2 YNNKEL (reference sequence). After removal of 5 bases from V and 4 bases from J, the junction contained 8 bases not matched to a gene. CDR3 sequence reads: CASSDLPGQGNEKLFF. CDR3 nucleotide sequence: TGTGCCAGCAGCGATTTACCGGGACAGGGTAATGAAAAACTGTTTTTT.

The J gene is TRBJ2-7, the V gene TRBV7-2, with TRBD2 identical over 8 bases. CDR1 and CDR2 from the germline V gene are SGHTA and FQGNSA. With V trimmed by 2 bases and J by 3 bases, 9 bases remained unmatched. The CDR3 extends over 16 amino acids. CDR3 nucleotide sequence: TGTGCCAGCAGCTTACGGTCGGGGGGGGCGGGCTACGAGCAGTACTTC. It specifies CASSLRSGGAGYEQYF.

This clonotype was counted many times. This chain connects TRBV29-1 to TRBJ2-7; TRBD1 is a possible D gene (5 bases). Germline V gene lookup returns CDR1 SQVTM and CDR2 ANQGSEA. CDR3 length: 12 amino acids. V was trimmed by 7 bases and J by 3 bases, leaving 13 bases between them. This CDR3 is CSAEQGGYEQYF. CDR3 DNA: TGCAGCGCCGAGCAGGGCGGCTACGAGCAGTACTTC.

This clonotype was seen just once. This could be a read error, since a much larger clone is one nucleotide away. This sequence joins TRBV7-4 and TRBJ2-7, with D perhaps matching TRBD2 (5 bases). CDR1 is SGHVT and CDR2 is SQSDAQ in the germline V gene. This CDR3 comprises 12 residues. V dropped 5 bases and J dropped 9 bases, with 14 bases sitting between them. The CDR3 DNA sequence: TGTGCCAGCAGCCTCGGACTCCACGTGCAGTACTTC. It specifies CASSLGLHVQYF.

In this sample, this clonotype turned up a few times. This chain joins TRBV6-8 and TRBJ1-6; tentatively, D is TRBD1 (5 bases). Germline V CDR1 and CDR2: MNHGY, SAAAGT. CDR3 size: 13 residues. The ends were cut back, 8 bases at V and 7 bases at J, with 12 bases in the middle. For the CDR3, the DNA is TGTGCCAGCCGGGGGGGGTTGAATTCACCCCTCCACTTT. This translates into CASRGGLNSPLHF.

This clonotype was detected many times. V is TRBV28 and J is TRBJ2-7, with D perhaps TRBD1 or TRBD2 (5 bases each). Trimming left V 6 bases short and J 3 bases short, with 15 bases between. Looked up from germline, CDR1 is MDHEN and CDR2 is SYDVKM. The CDR3 spans 14 residues. Written as DNA, the CDR3 is TGTGCCAGCAGGCATTGGGGACGCCGCTACGAGCAGTACTTC. Amino acids: CASRHWGRRYEQYF.

The J gene is TRBJ2-7, the V gene TRBV10-2; 7 positions agree with TRBD2. With 6 bases clipped from V and 4 bases from J, the junction kept 24 bases outside the gene matches. The CDR3 covers 19 residues. Germline CDR1 WSHSY, CDR2 SAAADI. CDR3 sequence (DNA): TGCGCCAGCAGCGGTAGGGCGGGCGACGTTTGGGGAGGGGTTTACGAGCAGTACTTC. It yields the protein CASSGRAGDVWGGVYEQYF.